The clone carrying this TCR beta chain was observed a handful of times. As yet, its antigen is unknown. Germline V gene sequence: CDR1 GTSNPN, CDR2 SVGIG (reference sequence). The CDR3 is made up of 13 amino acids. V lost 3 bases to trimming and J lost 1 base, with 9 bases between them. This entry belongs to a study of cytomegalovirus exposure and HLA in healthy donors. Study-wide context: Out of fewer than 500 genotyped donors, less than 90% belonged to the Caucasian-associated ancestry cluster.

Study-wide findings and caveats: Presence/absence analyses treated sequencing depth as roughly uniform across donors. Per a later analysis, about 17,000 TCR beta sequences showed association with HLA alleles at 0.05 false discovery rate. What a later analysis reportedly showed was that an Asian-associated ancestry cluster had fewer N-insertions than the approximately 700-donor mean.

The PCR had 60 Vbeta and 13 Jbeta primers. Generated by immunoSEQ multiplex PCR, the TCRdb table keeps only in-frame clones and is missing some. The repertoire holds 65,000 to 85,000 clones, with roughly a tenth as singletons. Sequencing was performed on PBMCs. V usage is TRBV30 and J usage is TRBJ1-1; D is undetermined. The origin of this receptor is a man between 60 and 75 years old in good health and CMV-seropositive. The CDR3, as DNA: TGTGCCTGGAGCCCGGGGTCGAACACTGAAGCTTTCTTT. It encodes CAWSPGSNTEAFF.